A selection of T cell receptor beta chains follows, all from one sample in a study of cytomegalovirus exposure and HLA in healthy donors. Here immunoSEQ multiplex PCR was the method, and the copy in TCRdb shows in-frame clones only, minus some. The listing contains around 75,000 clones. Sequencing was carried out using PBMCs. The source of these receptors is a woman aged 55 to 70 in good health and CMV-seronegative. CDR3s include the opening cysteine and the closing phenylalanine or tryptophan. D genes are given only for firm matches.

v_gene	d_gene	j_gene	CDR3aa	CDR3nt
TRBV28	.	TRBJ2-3	CASSPLDTDTQYF	TGTGCCAGCAGCCCACTAGACACAGATACGCAGTATTTT
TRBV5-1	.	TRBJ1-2	CASSLGTEGPHGYTF	TGCGCCAGCAGCTTGGGGACAGAAGGGCCACATGGCTACACCTTC
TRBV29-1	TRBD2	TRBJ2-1	CSAVTSGRANEQFF	TGCAGCGCTGTTACTAGCGGGAGGGCCAATGAGCAGTTCTTC
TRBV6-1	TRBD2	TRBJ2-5	CASSEALGSGSPQETQYF	TGTGCCAGCAGTGAAGCGCTGGGTAGCGGGAGTCCCCAAGAGACCCAGTACTTC
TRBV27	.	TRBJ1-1	CASSFPVMNTEAFF	TGTGCCAGCAGTTTTCCAGTTATGAACACTGAAGCTTTCTTT
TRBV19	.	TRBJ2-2	CASSSLALGELFF	TGTGCCAGTAGTAGTCTAGCCCTCGGGGAGCTGTTTTTT
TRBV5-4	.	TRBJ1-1	CASSLAGNYQAFF	TGTGCCAGCAGCTTGGCTGGAAACTATCAAGCTTTCTTT
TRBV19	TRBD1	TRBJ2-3	CASKPGQGYTDTQYF	TGTGCCAGTAAACCGGGACAGGGATACACAGATACGCAGTATTTT
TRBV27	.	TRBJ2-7	CASSPTGIEQYF	TGTGCCAGCAGTCCAACGGGGATCGAGCAGTACTTC
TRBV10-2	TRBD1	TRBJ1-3	CASSSGGLSGNTIYF	TGCGCCAGCAGTTCAGGGGGCCTCTCTGGAAACACCATATATTTT
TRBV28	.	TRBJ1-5	CASSGGGGANQPQHF	TGTGCCAGCAGTGGTGGAGGGGGGGCTAATCAGCCCCAGCATTTT
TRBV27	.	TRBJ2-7	CASSSIGVTYEQYF	TGTGCCAGCAGTTCGATCGGGGTTACCTACGAGCAGTACTTC
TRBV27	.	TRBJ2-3	CASSLNGPTDTQYF	TGTGCCAGCAGTCTAAATGGGCCGACAGATACGCAGTATTTT
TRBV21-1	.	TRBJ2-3	CASPKREADTQYF	TGTGCCAGCCCCAAAAGGGAGGCAGATACGCAGTATTTT
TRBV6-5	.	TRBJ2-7	CATSFGSSYEQYF	TGTGCCACCTCATTCGGGAGCTCCTACGAGCAGTACTTC
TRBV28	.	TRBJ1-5	CASTGENQPQHF	TGTGCCAGCACAGGGGAAAATCAGCCCCAGCATTTT
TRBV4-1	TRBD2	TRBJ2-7	CASSPSRGGLYEQYF	TGCGCCAGCAGCCCCAGTCGCGGGGGACTCTACGAGCAGTACTTC
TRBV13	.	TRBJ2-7	CASSLRLAGGPSAYEQYF	TGTGCCAGCAGCTTAAGGTTGGCCGGAGGTCCCTCAGCCTACGAGCAGTACTTC
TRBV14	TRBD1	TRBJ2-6	CASSQLQGFQANVLTF	TGTGCCAGCAGCCAATTACAGGGGTTTCAAGCCAACGTCCTGACTTTC
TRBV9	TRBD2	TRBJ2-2	CASSANRDYRNTGELFF	TGTGCCAGCAGCGCAAACCGGGACTACCGAAACACCGGGGAGCTGTTTTTT
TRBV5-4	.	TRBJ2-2	CASSLRSGNTGELFF	TGTGCCAGCAGCTTGAGGAGCGGGAACACCGGGGAGCTGTTTTTT
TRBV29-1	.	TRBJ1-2	CSVEGGYTF	TGCAGCGTGGAGGGGGGCTACACCTTC
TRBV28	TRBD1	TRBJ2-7	CASRVGDRATYEQYF	TGTGCCAGCAGAGTCGGGGACAGGGCTACCTACGAGCAGTACTTC
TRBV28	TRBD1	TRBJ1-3	CASGQGGNTIYF	TGTGCCAGCGGACAGGGTGGAAACACCATATATTTT
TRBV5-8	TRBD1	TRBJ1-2	CATQNRGHRGYTF	TGTGCCACCCAAAACAGGGGGCACAGGGGCTACACCTTC
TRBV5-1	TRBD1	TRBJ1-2	CASSFGTGGYGYTF	TGCGCCAGCAGCTTCGGGACAGGGGGCTATGGCTACACCTTC
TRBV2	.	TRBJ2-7	CASSFTGTYYEQYF	TGTGCCAGCAGTTTTACCGGGACTTACTACGAGCAGTACTTC
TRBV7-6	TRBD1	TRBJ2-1	CASSRNGQGSDEQFF	TGTGCCAGCAGCCGTAACGGACAGGGTTCCGATGAGCAGTTCTTC
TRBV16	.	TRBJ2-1	CASSQFEGPSWQFF	TGTGCCAGCAGCCAATTTGAGGGTCCGTCCTGGCAGTTCTTC
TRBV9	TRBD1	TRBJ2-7	CASSVFTGGFREQYF	TGTGCCAGCAGCGTATTTACAGGGGGGTTTAGGGAGCAGTACTTC
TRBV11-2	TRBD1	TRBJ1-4	CASRRGTGLNEKLFF	TGTGCCAGCAGACGAGGGACAGGGCTAAATGAAAAACTGTTTTTT
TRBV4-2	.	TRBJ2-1	CASSQVGFSYNEQFF	TGTGCCAGCAGCCAAGTGGGCTTCTCCTACAATGAGCAGTTCTTC
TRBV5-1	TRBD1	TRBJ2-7	CASSFGDRGLFYEQYF	TGCGCCAGCAGCTTCGGGGACAGGGGGCTTTTCTACGAGCAGTACTTC
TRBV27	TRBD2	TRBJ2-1	CASSLIAGSYNEQFF	TGTGCCAGCAGTTTGATAGCGGGCTCCTACAATGAGCAGTTCTTC
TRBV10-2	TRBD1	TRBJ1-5	CASRGQEIQPQHF	TGCGCCAGCAGGGGACAGGAGATACAGCCCCAGCATTTT
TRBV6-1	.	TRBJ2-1	CASRQGFWNEQFF	TGTGCCAGCAGACAGGGTTTCTGGAATGAGCAGTTCTTC
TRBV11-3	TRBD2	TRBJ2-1	CASSSYTSGGRYNEQFF	TGTGCCAGCAGCTCATACACTAGCGGCGGCAGGTACAATGAGCAGTTCTTC
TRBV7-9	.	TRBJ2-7	CASSPGRRSSYEQYF	TGTGCCAGCAGCCCCGGACGGAGGAGCTCCTACGAGCAGTACTTC
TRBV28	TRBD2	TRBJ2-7	CASSFHRGLAVEQYF	TGTGCCAGCAGTTTCCATCGTGGACTAGCTGTCGAGCAGTACTTC
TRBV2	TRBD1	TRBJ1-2	CASSATGGGYGYTF	TGTGCCAGCAGCGCGACAGGGGGCGGCTATGGCTACACCTTC
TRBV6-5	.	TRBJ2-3	CASSYSISVTDTQYF	TGTGCCAGCAGTTACTCGATTAGCGTGACAGATACGCAGTATTTT
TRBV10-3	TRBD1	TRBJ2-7	CAATGQGKEDEQYF	TGTGCCGCGACGGGACAGGGGAAGGAGGACGAGCAGTACTTC
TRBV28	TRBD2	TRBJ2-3	CASRTSLGGASGSFRTQYF	TGTGCCAGCAGAACCTCCCTAGGTGGGGCTAGCGGGAGCTTTCGTACGCAGTATTTT
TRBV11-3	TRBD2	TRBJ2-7	CASSRTGREVDEQYF	TGTGCCAGCAGCCGGACGGGGCGGGAGGTCGACGAGCAGTACTTC
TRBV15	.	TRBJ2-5	CATSRDGRQETQYF	TGTGCCACCAGCAGAGATGGCAGGCAAGAGACCCAGTACTTC
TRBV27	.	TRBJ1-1	CASSFGIGNTEAFF	TGTGCCAGCAGTTTCGGGATTGGGAACACTGAAGCTTTCTTT
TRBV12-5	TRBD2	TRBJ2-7	CASADYRGDYEQYF	TGTGCTAGTGCCGACTACCGGGGGGACTACGAGCAGTACTTC
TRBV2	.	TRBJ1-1	CASSKDPGQNTEAFF	TGTGCCAGCAGCAAGGACCCGGGACAGAACACTGAAGCTTTCTTT
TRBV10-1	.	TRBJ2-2	CASSLATGELFF	TGCGCCAGCAGTCTAGCCACCGGGGAGCTGTTTTTT
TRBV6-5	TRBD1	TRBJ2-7	CASSYSGRGLYEQYF	TGTGCCAGCAGTTACTCGGGCAGGGGGCTTTACGAGCAGTACTTC
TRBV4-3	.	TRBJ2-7	CASSQDPIARPYEQYF	TGCGCCAGCAGCCAAGATCCAATAGCGAGACCCTACGAGCAGTACTTC
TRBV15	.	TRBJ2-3	CATSKATRDTQYF	TGTGCCACCAGCAAGGCTACTAGAGATACGCAGTATTTT